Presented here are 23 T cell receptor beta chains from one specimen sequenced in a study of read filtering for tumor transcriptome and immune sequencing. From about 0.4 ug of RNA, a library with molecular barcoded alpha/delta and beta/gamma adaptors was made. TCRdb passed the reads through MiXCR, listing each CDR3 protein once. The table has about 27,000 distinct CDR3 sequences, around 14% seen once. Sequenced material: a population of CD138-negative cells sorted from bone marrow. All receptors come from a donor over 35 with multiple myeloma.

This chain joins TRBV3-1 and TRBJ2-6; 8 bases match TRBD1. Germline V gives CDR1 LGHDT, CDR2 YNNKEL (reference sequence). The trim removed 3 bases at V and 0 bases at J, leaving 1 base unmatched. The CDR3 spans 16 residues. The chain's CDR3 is CASSHDRGSGANVLTF. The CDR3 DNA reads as TGTGCCAGCAGCCATGACAGGGGCTCTGGGGCCAACGTCCTGACTTTC.

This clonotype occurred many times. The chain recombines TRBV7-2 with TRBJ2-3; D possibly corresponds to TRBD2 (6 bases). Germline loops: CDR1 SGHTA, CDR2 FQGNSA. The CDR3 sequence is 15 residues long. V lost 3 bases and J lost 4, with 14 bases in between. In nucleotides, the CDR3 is TGTGCCAGCAGCTTCGGGACTCCGAGGGCAGATACGCAGTATTTT. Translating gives CASSFGTPRADTQYF.

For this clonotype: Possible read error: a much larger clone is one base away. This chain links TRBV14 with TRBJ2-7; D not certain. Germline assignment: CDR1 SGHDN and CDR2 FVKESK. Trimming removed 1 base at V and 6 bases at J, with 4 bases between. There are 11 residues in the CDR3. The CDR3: CASSQVPEQYF. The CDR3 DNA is TGTGCCAGCAGCCAAGTACCCGAGCAGTACTTC.

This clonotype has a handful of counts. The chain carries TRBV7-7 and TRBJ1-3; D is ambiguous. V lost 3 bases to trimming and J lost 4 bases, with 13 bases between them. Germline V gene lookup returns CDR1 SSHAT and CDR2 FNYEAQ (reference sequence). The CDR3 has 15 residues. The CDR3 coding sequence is TGTGCCAGCAGCTTTATCCCCTCTGTGGGAAACACCATATATTTT. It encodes CASSFIPSVGNTIYF.

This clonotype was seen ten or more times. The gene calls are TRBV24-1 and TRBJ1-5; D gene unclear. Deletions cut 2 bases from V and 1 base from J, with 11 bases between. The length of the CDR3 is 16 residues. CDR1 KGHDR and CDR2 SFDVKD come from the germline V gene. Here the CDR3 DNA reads TGTGCCACCAGTGATTCTTACCGTGACAGCAATCAGCCCCAGCATTTT. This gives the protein CATSDSYRDSNQPQHF.

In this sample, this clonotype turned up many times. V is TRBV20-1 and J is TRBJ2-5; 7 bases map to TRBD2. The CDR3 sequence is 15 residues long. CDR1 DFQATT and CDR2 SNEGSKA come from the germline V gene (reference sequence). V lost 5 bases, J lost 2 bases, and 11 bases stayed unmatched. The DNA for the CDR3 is TGCAGTGCTGAAGGGCAGGGAGGGAGTCAAGAGACCCAGTACTTC. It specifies CSAEGQGGSQETQYF.

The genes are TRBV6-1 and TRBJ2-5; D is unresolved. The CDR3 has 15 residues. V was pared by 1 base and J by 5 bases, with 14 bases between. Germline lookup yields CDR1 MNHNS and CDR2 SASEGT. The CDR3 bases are TGTGCCAGCAGTGAAGGGCCAGTAAGTGGGGAGACCCAGTACTTC. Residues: CASSEGPVSGETQYF.

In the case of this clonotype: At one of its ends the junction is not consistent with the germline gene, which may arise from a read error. Here the CDR3 reads CASSGKGASGYNEQFF. The CDR3 DNA sequence: TGTGCCAGCAGTGGGAAGGGGGCTAGCGGTTACAACGAGCAGTTCTTC. V usage is TRBV6-5 and J usage is TRBJ2-1; D is possibly TRBD1 or TRBD2 (7 bases each). The CDR3 is 16 amino acids. Germline V CDR1 and CDR2: MNHEY, SVGAGI.

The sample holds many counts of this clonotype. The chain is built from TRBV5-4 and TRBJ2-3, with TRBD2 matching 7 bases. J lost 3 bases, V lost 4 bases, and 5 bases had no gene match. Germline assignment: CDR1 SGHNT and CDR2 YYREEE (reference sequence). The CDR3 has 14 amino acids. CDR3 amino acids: CASSSGVRTDTQYF. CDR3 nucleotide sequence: TGTGCCAGCAGCAGCGGGGTGAGGACAGATACGCAGTATTTT.

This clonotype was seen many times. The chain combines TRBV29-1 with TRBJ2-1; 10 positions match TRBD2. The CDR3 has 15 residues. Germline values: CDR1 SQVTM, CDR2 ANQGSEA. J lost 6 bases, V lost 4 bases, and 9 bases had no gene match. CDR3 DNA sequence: TGCAGCGTTGGCCGCCGGCTAGCGGGAGTCAATGAGCAGTTCTTC. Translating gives CSVGRRLAGVNEQFF.

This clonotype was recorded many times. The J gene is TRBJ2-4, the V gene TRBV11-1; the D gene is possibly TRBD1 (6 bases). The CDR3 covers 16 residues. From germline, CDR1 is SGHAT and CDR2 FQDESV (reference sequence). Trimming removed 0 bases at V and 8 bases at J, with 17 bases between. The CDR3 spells CASSLASPANRDIQYF. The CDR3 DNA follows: TGTGCCAGCAGCTTAGCGTCTCCAGCGAACAGGGACATTCAGTACTTC. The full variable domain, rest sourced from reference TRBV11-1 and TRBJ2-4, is EAEVAQSPRYKITEKSQAVAFWCDPISGHATLYWYRQILGQGPELLVQFQDESVVDDSQLPKDRFSAERLKGVDSTLKIQPAELGDSAMYLCASSLASPANRDIQYFGAGTRLSVL.

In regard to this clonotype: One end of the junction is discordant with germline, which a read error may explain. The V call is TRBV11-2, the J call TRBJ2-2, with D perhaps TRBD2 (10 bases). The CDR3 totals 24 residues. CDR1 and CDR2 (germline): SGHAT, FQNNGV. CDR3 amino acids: CTSSLDLWDRALAGVDADTGELFF. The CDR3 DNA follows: TGCACCAGCAGCTTAGATTTGTGGGACAGGGCCCTAGCGGGAGTCGACGCGGACACCGGGGAGCTGTTTTTT.

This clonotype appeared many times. Here the CDR3 reads CASSKGRRYEQYF. The CDR3 nucleotides are TGTGCCAGTAGTAAAGGGAGGCGGTACGAGCAGTACTTC. The V call is TRBV19, the J call TRBJ2-7; a weak D match, TRBD2 (6 bases). The V gene lost 4 bases and the J gene lost 4 bases, with 11 bases spanning the gap. This CDR3 contains 13 residues. Germline V gives CDR1 LNHDA, CDR2 SQIVND (reference sequence).

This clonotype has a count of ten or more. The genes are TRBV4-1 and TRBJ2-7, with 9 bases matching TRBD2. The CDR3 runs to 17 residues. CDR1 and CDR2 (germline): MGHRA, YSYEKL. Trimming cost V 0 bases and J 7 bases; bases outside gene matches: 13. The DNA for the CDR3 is TGCGCCAGCAGCCAAGACCGGCTGGGGGCGGGAGGGGATGAGCAGTACTTC. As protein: CASSQDRLGAGGDEQYF.

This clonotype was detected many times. CDR3 in amino acids: CASSIQGGGTDTQYF. In nucleotides, the CDR3 is TGTGCCAGCAGTATTCAGGGTGGCGGCACAGATACGCAGTATTTT. The genes are TRBV28 and TRBJ2-3; weak D call: TRBD1 (5 bases). Germline V lookup: CDR1 MDHEN, CDR2 SYDVKM. Trimming pared 5 bases from V and 1 base from J, leaving 13 bases between. The length of the CDR3 is 15 residues.

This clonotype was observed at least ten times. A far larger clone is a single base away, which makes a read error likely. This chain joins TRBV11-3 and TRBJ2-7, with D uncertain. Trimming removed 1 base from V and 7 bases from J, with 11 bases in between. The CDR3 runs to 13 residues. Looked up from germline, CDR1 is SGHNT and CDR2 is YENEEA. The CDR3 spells CASSLASPWEQYF. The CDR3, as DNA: TGTGCCAGCAGCTTAGCAAGCCCGTGGGAGCAGTACTTC.

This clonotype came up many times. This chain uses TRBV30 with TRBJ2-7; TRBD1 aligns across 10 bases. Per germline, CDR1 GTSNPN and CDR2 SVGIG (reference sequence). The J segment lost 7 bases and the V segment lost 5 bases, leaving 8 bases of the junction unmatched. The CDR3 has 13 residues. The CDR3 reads CAWAGTGAREQYF. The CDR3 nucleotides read TGTGCCTGGGCCGGGACAGGGGCAAGGGAGCAGTACTTC.

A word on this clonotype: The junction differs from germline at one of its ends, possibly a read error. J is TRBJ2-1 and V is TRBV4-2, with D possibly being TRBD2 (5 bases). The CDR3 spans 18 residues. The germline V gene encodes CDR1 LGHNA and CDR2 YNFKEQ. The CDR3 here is CASSQVQIGSGSYNEQSF. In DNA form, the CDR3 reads TGTGCCAGCAGCCAAGTCCAGATAGGGAGCGGTTCCTACAATGAGCAGTCCTTC.

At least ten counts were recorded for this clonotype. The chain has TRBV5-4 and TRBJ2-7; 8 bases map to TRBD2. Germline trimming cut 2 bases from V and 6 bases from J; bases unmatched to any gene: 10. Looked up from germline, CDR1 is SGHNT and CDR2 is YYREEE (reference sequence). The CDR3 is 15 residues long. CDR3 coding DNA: TGTGCCAGCAGCTTAATAACGGGAGGGCTCTCCGAGCAGTACTTC. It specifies CASSLITGGLSEQYF.

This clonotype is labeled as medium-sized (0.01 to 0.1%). In DNA form, the CDR3 reads TGTGCCAGCAGCAAGTCCTCCCTCAATGAGCAGTTCTTC. Amino acids: CASSKSSLNEQFF. V gene TRBV7-2 combines with J gene TRBJ2-1; no reliable D call. Germline CDR1 SGHTA, CDR2 FQGNSA. The CDR3 spans 13 residues. V lost 5 bases to trimming and J lost 6 bases, with 11 bases between them.

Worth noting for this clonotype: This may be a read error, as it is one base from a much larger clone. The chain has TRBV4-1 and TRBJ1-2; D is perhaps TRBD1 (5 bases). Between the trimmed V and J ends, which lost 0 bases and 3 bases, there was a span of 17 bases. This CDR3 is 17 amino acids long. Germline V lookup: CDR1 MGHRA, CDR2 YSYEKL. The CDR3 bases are TGCGCCAGCAGCCAAGACCCCATCGCAGGGTTCTACTATGGCTACACCTTC. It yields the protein CASSQDPIAGFYYGYTF.

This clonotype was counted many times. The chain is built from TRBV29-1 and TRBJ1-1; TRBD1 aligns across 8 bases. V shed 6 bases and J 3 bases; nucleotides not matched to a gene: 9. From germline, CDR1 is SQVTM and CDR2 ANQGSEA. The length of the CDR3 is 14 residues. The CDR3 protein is CSVKDRVADTEAFF. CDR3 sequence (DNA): TGCAGCGTGAAGGACAGGGTAGCGGACACTGAAGCTTTCTTT.

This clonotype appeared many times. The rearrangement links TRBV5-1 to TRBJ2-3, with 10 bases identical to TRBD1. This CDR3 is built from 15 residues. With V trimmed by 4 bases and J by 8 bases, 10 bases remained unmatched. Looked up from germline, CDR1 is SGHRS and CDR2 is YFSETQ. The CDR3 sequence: CASSPGQGVAGTQYF. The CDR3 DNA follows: TGCGCCAGCAGCCCAGGACAGGGGGTAGCGGGTACGCAGTATTTT.